This TCR beta chain appears in the sequencing data of a study of cytotoxic CD8 clonotypes in ibrutinib-treated CLL. Study-wide results and limits: Sampling schedules were unmatched across sustained-remission and progressing patients. Higher circulating CD8+ T-cell counts strongly accompanied higher baseline clonality, above age-matched healthy donors.

A remark on this clone: Its antigen remains unidentified.

The repertoire was sequenced with immunoSEQ multiplex PCR; TCRdb's copy has only in-frame clones and lacks some. The sample carries approximately 200,000 clones, 72% recorded once. For TCR beta libraries, roughly 2.2 micrograms of genomic DNA were obtained from cryopreserved PBMCs. The V gene's germline CDR1 is LNHDA and CDR2 SQIVND (reference sequence). V was clipped by 0 bases and J by 7 bases, with 12 bases between them. The CDR3 has 14 residues. The chain links TRBV19 to TRBJ1-1; D not resolved. This TCR was sampled from a human donor with chronic lymphocytic leukemia. This sample comprised PBMCs, obtained after 24 months of ibrutinib treatment. The CDR3 spells CASSIDLTGGEAFF. In DNA, the CDR3 is TGTGCCAGTAGTATAGACCTTACTGGAGGTGAAGCTTTCTTT.